Described below is a single T cell receptor beta chain sequence and its context. Its antigen is currently unknown. In the PCR, 60 Vbeta and 13 Jbeta primers were used. Repertoires were generated with immunoSEQ multiplex PCR, while TCRdb's copy carries only in-frame clones and drops some. The profile covers 140,000 to 150,000 clones, with 70% to 90% appearing a single time and roughly 4.3% taken by the ten largest. This sample is part of a study of cytomegalovirus exposure and HLA in healthy donors. Findings and limits, study-wide: Earlier analysis yielded a pattern in which most TCR beta V segments were productive about 87% or about 30% of the time. TCR beta chain V- and J-gene trimming was linked, in a later analysis, to a missense variant in DCLRE1C.

Sequencing was done on a sample of PBMCs. The TCR sequence derives from a woman in her 40s in good health and CMV-seropositive.

The CDR3 sequence is CASSPAGINEKLFF. In DNA form, the CDR3 reads TGTGCCAGCAGTCCCGCGGGGATTAATGAAAAACTGTTTTTT. The gene calls are TRBV25-1 and TRBJ1-4, with D uncertain. Trimming took 5 bases from V and 4 from J, leaving 11 bases between them. Germline lookup yields CDR1 MGHDK and CDR2 SYGVNS. The CDR3 has 14 residues.